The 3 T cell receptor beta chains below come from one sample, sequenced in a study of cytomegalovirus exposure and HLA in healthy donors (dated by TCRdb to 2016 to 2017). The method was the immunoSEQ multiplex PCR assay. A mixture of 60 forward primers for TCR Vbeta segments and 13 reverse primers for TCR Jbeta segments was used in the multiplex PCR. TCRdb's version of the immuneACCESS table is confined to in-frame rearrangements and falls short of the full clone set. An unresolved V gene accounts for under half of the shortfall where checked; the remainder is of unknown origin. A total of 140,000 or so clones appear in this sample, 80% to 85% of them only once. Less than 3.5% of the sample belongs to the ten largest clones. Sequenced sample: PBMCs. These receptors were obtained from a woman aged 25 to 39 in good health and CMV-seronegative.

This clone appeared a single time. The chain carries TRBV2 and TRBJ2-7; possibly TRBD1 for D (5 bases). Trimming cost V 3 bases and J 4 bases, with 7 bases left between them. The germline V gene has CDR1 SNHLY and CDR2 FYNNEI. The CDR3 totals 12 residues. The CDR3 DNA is TGTGCCAGCAGTGACCACAGGTACGAGCAGTACTTC. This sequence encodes CASSDHRYEQYF.

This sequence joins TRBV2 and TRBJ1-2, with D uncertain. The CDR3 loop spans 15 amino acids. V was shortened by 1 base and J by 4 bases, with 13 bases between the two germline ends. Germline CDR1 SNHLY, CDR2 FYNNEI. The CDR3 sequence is CASSEDSEGLYGYTF. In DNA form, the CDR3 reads TGTGCCAGCAGTGAAGATTCGGAGGGCCTCTATGGCTACACCTTC.

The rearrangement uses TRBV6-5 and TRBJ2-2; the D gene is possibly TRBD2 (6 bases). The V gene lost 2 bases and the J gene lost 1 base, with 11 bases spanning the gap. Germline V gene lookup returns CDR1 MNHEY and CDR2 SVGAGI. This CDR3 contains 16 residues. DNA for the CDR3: TGTGCCAGCAGTTACACGGGGGTCGTGAACACCGGGGAGCTGTTTTTT. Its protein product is CASSYTGVVNTGELFF.